This T cell receptor beta chain was found in a study of technical replicates of blood from a few donors. Sequenced by immunoSEQ multiplex PCR; TCRdb stores in-frame clones only, minus some. The sample shows tens of thousands of clones, roughly 89% of them seen only once. V lost 3 bases and J lost 9; bases outside the gene matches: 10. CDR3 length: 16 residues. Per germline, CDR1 SGHTA and CDR2 FQGNSA. This sequence was found in a human donor in good health. Some clones in this sample may be carry-over from other donors' samples. The J gene is TRBJ1-6, the V gene TRBV7-2, with 8 positions matching TRBD1. The sequenced material came from PBMCs. Written as DNA, the CDR3 is TGTGCCAGCAGCTTCCTCGGACAGGGAGGTGGTTCACCCCTCCACTTT. Protein product: CASSFLGQGGGSPLHF.